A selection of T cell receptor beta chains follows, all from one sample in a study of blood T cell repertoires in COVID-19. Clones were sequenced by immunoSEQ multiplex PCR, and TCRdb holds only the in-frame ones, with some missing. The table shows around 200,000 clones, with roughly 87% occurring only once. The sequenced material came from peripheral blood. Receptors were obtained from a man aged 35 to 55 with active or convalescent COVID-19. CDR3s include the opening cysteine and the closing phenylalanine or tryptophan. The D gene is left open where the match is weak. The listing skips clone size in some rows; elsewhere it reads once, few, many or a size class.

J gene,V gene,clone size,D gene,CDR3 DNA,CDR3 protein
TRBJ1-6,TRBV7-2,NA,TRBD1,TGTGCCAGCAGCTTAATTCCAGGGGGCCTTTCACCCCTCCACTTT,CASSLIPGGLSPLHF
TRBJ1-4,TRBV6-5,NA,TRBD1,TGTGCCAGCAGTTACAGTCGGCAGGGGGGTGGAAAACTGTTTTTT,CASSYSRQGGGKLFF
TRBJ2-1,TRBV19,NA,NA,TGTGCCAGTAAATTCGGGGGAGGCACTACCTACAATGAGCAGTTCTTC,CASKFGGGTTYNEQFF
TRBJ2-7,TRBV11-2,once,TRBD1,TGTGCCAGCAGCCCGACCCGGGACAGGGCTCGTCCCTACGAGCAGTACTTC,CASSPTRDRARPYEQYF
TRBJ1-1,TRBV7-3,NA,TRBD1,TGTGCCAGCAGCTTCGGGACAGGGGCCACTGAAGCTTTCTTT,CASSFGTGATEAFF
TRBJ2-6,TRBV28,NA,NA,TGTGCCACCATGGACTATGGGGGGGCAGGGGCCAACGTCCTGACTTTC,CATMDYGGAGANVLTF
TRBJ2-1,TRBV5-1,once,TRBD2,TGCGCCAGCAGCGCGGGACTAGCGGGAGGTGGACCCTACAATGAGCAGTTCTTC,CASSAGLAGGGPYNEQFF
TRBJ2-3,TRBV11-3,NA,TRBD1,TGTGCCAGCAGCTCGGGACAGACTAGCACAGATACGCAGTATTTT,CASSSGQTSTDTQYF
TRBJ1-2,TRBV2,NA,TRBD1,TGTGCCAGCACTGGGACAGACTATGGCTACACCTTC,CASTGTDYGYTF
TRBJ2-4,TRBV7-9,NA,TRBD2,TGTGCCAGCAGCCAAGGACTAGCGGGTACCAAAAACATTCAGTACTTC,CASSQGLAGTKNIQYF
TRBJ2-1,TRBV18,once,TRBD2,TGTGCCAGCTCACCATCGGTAGCGGGCGTGTACAATGAGCAGTTCTTC,CASSPSVAGVYNEQFF
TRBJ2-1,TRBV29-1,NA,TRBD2,TGCAGCTGCTCGCGGGAGAGGTTTGATGAGCAGTTCTTC,CSCSRERFDEQFF
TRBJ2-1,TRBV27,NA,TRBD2,TGTGCCAGCAGCCCCGGGACTAGCGGAGTATACAATGAGCAGTTCTTC,CASSPGTSGVYNEQFF
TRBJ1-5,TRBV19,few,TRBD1,TGTGCCAGTAGTACTCCGGGACAGGTCAATCAGCCCCAGCATTTT,CASSTPGQVNQPQHF
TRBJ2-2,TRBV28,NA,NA,TGTGCCAGCGGTAGGACTCCGACTACCGGGGAGCTGTTTTTT,CASGRTPTTGELFF
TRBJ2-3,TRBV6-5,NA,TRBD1,TGTGCCAGCAGTTACTCGGGACAGGACAAGGATACGCAGTATTTT,CASSYSGQDKDTQYF
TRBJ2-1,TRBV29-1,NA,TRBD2,TGCAGCGTTGAAATGGTTTGGAGTAGCGGGAAGAATAGTGAGCAGTTCTTC,CSVEMVWSSGKNSEQFF
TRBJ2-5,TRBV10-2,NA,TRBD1,TGCGCCAGCAGACTAACCGGGACAGGGGGAGAGACCCAGTACTTC,CASRLTGTGGETQYF
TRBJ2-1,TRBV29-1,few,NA,TGCAGCGTCCGCCCCGCGTTGCACAATGAGCAGTTCTTC,CSVRPALHNEQFF
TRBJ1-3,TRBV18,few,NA,TGTGCCAGCTCACTACAGGGCGGCGGAAACACCATATATTTT,CASSLQGGGNTIYF
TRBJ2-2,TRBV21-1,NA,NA,TGTGCCAGCAGCAAATGGGGGAGGGCCGGGGAGCTGTTTTTT,CASSKWGRAGELFF
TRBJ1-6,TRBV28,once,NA,TGTGCCAGCAGTCCGCCGGACAGAGATTATTCACCCCTCCACTTT,CASSPPDRDYSPLHF
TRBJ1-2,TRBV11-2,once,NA,TGTGCCAGCAGCTTAGCTCCCGGGGGAAGGTATGGCTACACCTTC,CASSLAPGGRYGYTF
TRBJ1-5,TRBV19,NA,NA,TGTGCCAGTCATCTCCGAGGGAGGGGCAATCAGCCCCAGCATTTT,CASHLRGRGNQPQHF
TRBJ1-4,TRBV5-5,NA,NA,TGTGCCAGCAGCTTGGTTCAGGCCCTAAGTGAAAAACTGTTTTTT,CASSLVQALSEKLFF
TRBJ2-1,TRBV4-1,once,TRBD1,TGCGCCAGCAGCCAAGAAGATTTGTCGGTTGGGACAGGGCCCTCCAATGAGCAGTTCTTC,CASSQEDLSVGTGPSNEQFF
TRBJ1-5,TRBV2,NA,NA,TGTGCCAGCAGCCGACAGAATCAGCCCCAGCATTTT,CASSRQNQPQHF
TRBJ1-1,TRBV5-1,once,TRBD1,TGCGCCAGCAGCTCCCGACAGGGGGCGGGAACAGAAGCTTTCTTT,CASSSRQGAGTEAFF
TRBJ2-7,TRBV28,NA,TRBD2,TGTGCCAGCAGTTTAATCGCGGGACTAGCGGGAGGTGAGCAGTACTTC,CASSLIAGLAGGEQYF
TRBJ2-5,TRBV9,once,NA,TGTGCCAGCAGCGTAGTAGGACAGATCCAAGAGACCCAGTACTTC,CASSVVGQIQETQYF
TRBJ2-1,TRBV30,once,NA,TGTGCCTGGAGTGTAGTCTATTTCTCCTACAATGAGCAGTTCTTC,CAWSVVYFSYNEQFF
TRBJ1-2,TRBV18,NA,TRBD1,TGTGCCAGCTCATCTCCCTCGGACAGGGGGAAGAGCGGCTACACCTTC,CASSSPSDRGKSGYTF
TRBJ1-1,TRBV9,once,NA,TGTGCCAGCAGCCCACACAGGGTGAACACTGAAGCTTTCTTT,CASSPHRVNTEAFF
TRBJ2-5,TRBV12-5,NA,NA,TGTGCTAGTGGTGGGAGGTACGGGAGTGGAGAGACCCAGTACTTC,CASGGRYGSGETQYF
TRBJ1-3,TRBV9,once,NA,TGTGCCAGCAGCAATACCGCGAGATCCATCTCTGGAAACACCATATATTTT,CASSNTARSISGNTIYF
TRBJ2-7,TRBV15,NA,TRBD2,TGTGCCACCAGCAGAGATTTCGGGGGGGTCGCCTACGAGCAGTACTTC,CATSRDFGGVAYEQYF
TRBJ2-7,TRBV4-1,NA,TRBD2,TGCGCCAGCAGCCAAGGACTAGCGGGAGTATCCTACGAGCAGTACTTC,CASSQGLAGVSYEQYF
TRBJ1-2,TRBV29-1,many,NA,TGCAGCGTTGAAAGGCCGGGGGTTGTATATGGCTACACCTTC,CSVERPGVVYGYTF
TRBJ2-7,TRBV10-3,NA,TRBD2,TGTGCCATCAGTTGGGAGCGGGAGGTAAATTACGAGCAGTACTTC,CAISWEREVNYEQYF
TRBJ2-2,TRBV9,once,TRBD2,TGTGCCAGCAGCTCGGGACTAGCGGGAGAGGGCCCCGGGGAGCTGTTTTTT,CASSSGLAGEGPGELFF
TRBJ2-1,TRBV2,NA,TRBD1,TGTGCCAGCAGTGAATGGGCGGCAGGGGGCTTCAATGAGCAGTTCTTC,CASSEWAAGGFNEQFF
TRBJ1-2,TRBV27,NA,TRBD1,TGTGCCAGCAGTTTATACAGGGGAGAGTATGGCTACACCTTC,CASSLYRGEYGYTF